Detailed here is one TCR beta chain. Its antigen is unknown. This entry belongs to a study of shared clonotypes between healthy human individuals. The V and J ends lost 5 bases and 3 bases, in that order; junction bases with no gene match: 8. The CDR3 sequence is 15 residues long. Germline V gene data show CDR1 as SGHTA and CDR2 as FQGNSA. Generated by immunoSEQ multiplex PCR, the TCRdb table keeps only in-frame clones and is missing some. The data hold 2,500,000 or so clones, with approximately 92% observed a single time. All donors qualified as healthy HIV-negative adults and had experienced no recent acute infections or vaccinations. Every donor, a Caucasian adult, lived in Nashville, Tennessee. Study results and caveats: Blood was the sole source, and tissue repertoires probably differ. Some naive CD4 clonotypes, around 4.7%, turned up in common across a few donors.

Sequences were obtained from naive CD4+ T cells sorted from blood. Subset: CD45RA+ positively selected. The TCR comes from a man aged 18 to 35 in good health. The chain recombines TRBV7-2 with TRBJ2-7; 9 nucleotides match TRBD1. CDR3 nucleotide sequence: TGTGCCAGCAGCCTAAGTCCGGGACAGGGCTACGAGCAGTACTTC. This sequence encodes CASSLSPGQGYEQYF.